Presented here are 5 T cell receptor beta chains from one specimen sequenced in a study of early T cells in non-severe SARS-CoV-2 infection. Using its own MiXCR run on the 5' RACE reads, TCRdb lists one record per CDR3 protein. The table includes some 62,000 distinct CDR3 sequences, approximately 9% detected once. Sequenced material: whole blood. The origin of the receptors is an adult who was a healthcare worker with PCR-confirmed SARS-CoV-2 infection or an uninfected control (not recorded which).

The chain is built from TRBV11-2 and TRBJ1-6; D possibly corresponds to TRBD1 (5 bases). The germline gives CDR1 SGHAT, CDR2 FQNNGV. The V and J ends lost 1 base and 7 bases respectively, with 8 bases between them. The CDR3 sequence is 14 residues long. DNA for the CDR3: TGTGCCAGCAGCTTAGCAGGGAGCAATTCACCCCTCCACTTT. Translating gives CASSLAGSNSPLHF. Full variable domain (rest looked up from reference TRBV11-2 and TRBJ1-6): EAGVAQSPRYKIIEKRQSVAFWCNPISGHATLYWYQQILGQGPKLLIQFQNNGVVDDSQLPKDRFSAERLKGVDSTLKIQPAKLEDSAVYLCASSLAGSNSPLHFGNGTRLTVT.

V gene TRBV2 combines with J gene TRBJ2-2; D possibly corresponds to TRBD2 (6 bases). The CDR3 consists of 15 residues. Germline V lookup: CDR1 SNHLY, CDR2 FYNNEI. V gave up 5 bases and J gave up 4 bases, with 14 bases separating them. The CDR3 loop is CASSSSGLVTGELFF. The CDR3 DNA reads TGTGCCAGCAGTTCCAGCGGGTTAGTCACCGGGGAGCTGTTTTTT. The full variable domain, with the rest looked up from reference TRBV2 and TRBJ2-2, is EPEVTQTPSHQVTQMGQEVILRCVPISNHLYFYWYRQILGQKVEFLVSFYNNEISEKSEIFDDQFSVERPDGSNFTLKIRSTKLEDSAMYFCASSSSGLVTGELFFGEGSRLTVL.

The chain is built from TRBV12-3 or TRBV12-4 and TRBJ1-5; unclear D gene. Trimming removed 5 bases at V and 5 bases at J, with 16 bases between. This CDR3 comprises 15 residues. The CDR3 DNA reads TGTGCCAGCAGTCGTACCCGAGTGGGTTATCAGCCCCAGCATTTT. Amino acids: CASSRTRVGYQPQHF.

V gene TRBV6-6 combines with J gene TRBJ2-1; possibly TRBD1 or TRBD2 for D (6 bases each). Deletions cut 2 bases from V and 5 bases from J, with 16 bases between. Germline V gene sequence: CDR1 MNHNY, CDR2 SVGAGI (reference sequence). The CDR3 sequence is 16 residues long. CDR3 residues: CASSYPGPGGDNEQFF. The CDR3 DNA sequence: TGTGCCAGCAGTTACCCCGGTCCCGGGGGCGACAATGAGCAGTTCTTC.

This clonotype appeared many times. The gene calls are TRBV3-1 and TRBJ2-3; D gene unclear. This CDR3 has 12 residues. Germline loops: CDR1 LGHDT, CDR2 YNNKEL (reference sequence). Trimming removed 1 base at V and 3 bases at J, with 2 bases between. The CDR3 DNA reads as TGTGCCAGCAGCCAAGTGACAGATACGCAGTATTTT. This codes for CASSQVTDTQYF.